This T cell receptor (beta chain) was recovered during a study of blood T cell repertoires in COVID-19. In the study overall: The United States, Italy and Spain were the sources of the acute and convalescent COVID-19 samples. The analysed material was cDNA or gDNA that came from T cells, B-cell-depleted T cells, or PBMCs.

The method was immunoSEQ multiplex PCR; TCRdb's version includes in-frame clones alone and lacks a portion of them. The repertoire holds 230,000 or so clones, over 75% seen once, with about 5% in the top ten. Trimming at V came to 4 bases and at J to 4 bases, leaving 7 bases not matched to a gene. Germline values: CDR1 SGHKS, CDR2 YYEKEE (reference sequence). The CDR3 runs 15 residues. The chain joins TRBV5-5 to TRBJ2-7; 11 nucleotides line up with TRBD2. The receptor was isolated from a human donor in a cohort sampled during active COVID-19. The sample comprised peripheral blood. CDR3 bases: TGTGCCAGCAGCCCACCGGGACTAGCGGCTTACGAGCAGTACTTC. It yields the protein CASSPPGLAAYEQYF.